This T cell receptor beta chain was documented in a study of PD-1 blockade in mismatch repair-deficient tumors. Study-wide background: All were previously treated, progressing patients with eleven to twelve mismatch repair-deficient cancer types.

The ends lost 2 bases at V and 1 base at J; junction bases unmatched: 12. Germline CDR1 SGHAT, CDR2 FQNNGV. This CDR3 has 19 amino acids. PCR or immunohistochemistry showed mismatch repair deficiency in every enrolled patient. TCR sequencing covered a few patients who responded to pembrolizumab. Measured with immunoSEQ multiplex PCR; TCRdb has only the in-frame clones, and not every one. The sample records more than 85,000 clones, over 75% being singletons. This TCR was recovered from an adult with mismatch repair-deficient cancer. The chain recombines TRBV11-2 with TRBJ2-3; 10 nucleotides match TRBD2. Sequencing used peripheral blood, obtained 30 to 36 weeks after starting pembrolizumab. CDR3 protein: CASSLRGSGRRAGTDTQYF. In DNA, the CDR3 is TGTGCCAGCAGCTTACGGGGTAGCGGGAGGAGGGCGGGCACAGATACGCAGTATTTT.